This T cell receptor (beta chain) originates from a study of cytomegalovirus exposure and HLA in healthy donors. The CDR3 contains 17 residues. V gave up 2 bases and J gave up 5 bases; unmatched junction bases: 9. Per the germline V gene, CDR1 is LGHNA and CDR2 is YNFKEQ. The PCR employed 60 Vbeta primers together with 13 Jbeta primers. Profiling relied on immunoSEQ multiplex PCR, and the TCRdb table lists in-frame clones only, not all of them. Its listing shows 200,000 to 250,000 clones. About this clone: The antigen remains unidentified.

Findings and caveats of the study: A missense variant in DCLRE1C was later tied to TCR beta V- and J-gene trimming.

The genes are TRBV4-2 and TRBJ2-7; 13 bases are a match to TRBD2. This receptor was taken from a girl aged 2-10 years in good health and CMV-seropositive. What was sequenced was PBMCs. The CDR3 protein is CASSQPSGTSGNDEQYF. For the CDR3, the DNA is TGTGCCAGCAGCCAACCCAGCGGGACTAGCGGGAACGACGAGCAGTACTTC.